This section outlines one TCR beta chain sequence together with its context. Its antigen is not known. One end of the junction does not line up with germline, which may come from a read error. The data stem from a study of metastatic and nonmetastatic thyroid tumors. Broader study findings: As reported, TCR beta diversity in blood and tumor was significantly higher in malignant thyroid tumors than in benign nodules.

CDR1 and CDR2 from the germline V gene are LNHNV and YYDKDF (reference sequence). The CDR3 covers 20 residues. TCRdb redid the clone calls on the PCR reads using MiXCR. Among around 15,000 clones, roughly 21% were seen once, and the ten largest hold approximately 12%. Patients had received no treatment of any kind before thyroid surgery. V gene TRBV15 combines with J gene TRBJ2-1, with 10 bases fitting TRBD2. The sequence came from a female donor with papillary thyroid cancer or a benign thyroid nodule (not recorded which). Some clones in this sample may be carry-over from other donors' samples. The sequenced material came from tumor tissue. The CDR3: CATSRDWLAGAPRSYNEKFF. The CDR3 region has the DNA TGTGCCACCAGCAGAGATTGGCTAGCGGGAGCCCCGAGATCCTACAATGAGAAGTTCTTC.